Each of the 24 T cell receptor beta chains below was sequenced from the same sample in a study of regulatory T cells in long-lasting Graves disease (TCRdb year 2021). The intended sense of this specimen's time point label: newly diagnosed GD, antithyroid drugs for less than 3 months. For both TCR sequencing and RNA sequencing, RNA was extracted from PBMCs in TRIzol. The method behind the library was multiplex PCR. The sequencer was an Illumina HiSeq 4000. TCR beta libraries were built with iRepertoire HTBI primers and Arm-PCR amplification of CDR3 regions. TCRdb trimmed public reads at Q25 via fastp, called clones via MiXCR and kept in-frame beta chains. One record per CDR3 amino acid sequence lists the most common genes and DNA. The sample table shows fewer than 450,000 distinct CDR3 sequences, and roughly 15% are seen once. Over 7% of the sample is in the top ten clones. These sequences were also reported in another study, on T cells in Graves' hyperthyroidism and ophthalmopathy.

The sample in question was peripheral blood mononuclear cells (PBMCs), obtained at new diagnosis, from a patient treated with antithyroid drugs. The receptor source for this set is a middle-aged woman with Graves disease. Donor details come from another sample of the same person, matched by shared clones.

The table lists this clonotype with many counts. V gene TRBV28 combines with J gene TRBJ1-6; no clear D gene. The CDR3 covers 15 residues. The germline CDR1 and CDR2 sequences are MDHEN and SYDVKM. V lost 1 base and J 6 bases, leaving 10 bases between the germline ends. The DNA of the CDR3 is TGTGCCAGCAGTTTATTGCTCGGGAGTAATTCACCCCTCCACTTT. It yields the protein CASSLLLGSNSPLHF.

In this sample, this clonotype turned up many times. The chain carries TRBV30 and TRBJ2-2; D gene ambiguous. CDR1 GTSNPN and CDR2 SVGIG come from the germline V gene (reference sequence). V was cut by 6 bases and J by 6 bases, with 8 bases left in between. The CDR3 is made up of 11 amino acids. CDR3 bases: TGTGCCTGCCTCCTCCCCGGGGAGCTGTTTTTT. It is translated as CACLLPGELFF. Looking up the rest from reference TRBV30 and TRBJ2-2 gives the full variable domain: SQTIHQWPATLVQPVGSPLSLECTVEGTSNPNLYWYRQAAGRGLQLLFYSVGIGQISSEVPQNLSASRPQDRQFILSSKKLLLSDSGFYLCACLLPGELFFGEGSRLTVL.

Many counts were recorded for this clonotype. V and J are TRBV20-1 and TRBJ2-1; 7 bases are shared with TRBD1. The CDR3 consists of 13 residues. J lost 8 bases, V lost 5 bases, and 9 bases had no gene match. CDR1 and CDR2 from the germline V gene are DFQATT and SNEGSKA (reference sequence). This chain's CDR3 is CSAGMGQLDEQFF. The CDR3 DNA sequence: TGCAGTGCTGGGATGGGACAGCTCGATGAGCAGTTCTTC.

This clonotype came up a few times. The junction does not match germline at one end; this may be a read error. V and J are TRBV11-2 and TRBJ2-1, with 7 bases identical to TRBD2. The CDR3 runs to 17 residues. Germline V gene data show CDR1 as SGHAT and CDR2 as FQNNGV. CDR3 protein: CAGSWMVGGSSYNEQFF. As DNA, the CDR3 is TGTGCCGGCAGCTGGATGGTCGGCGGGAGCTCCTACAATGAGCAGTTCTTC. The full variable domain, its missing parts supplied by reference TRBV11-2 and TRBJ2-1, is EAGVAQSPRYKIIEKRQSVAFWCNPISGHATLYWYQQILGQGPKLLIQFQNNGVVDDSQLPKDRFSAERLKGVDSTLKIQPAKLEDSAVYLCAGSWMVGGSSYNEQFFGPGTRLTVL.

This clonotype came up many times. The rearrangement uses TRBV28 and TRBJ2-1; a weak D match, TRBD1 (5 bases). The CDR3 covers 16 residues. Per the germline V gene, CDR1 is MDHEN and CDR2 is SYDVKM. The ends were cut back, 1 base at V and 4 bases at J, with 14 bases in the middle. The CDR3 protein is CASSLSGRAYYNEQFF. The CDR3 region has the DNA TGTGCCAGCAGTTTATCCGGCAGGGCCTATTACAATGAGCAGTTCTTC.

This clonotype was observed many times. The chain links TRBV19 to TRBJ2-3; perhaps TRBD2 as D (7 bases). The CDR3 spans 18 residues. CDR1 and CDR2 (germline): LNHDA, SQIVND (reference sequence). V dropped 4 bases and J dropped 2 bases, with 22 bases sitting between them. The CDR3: CASSRGGGRESFTDTQYF. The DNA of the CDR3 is TGTGCCAGTAGTAGGGGAGGGGGGCGGGAGTCGTTCACAGATACGCAGTATTTT.

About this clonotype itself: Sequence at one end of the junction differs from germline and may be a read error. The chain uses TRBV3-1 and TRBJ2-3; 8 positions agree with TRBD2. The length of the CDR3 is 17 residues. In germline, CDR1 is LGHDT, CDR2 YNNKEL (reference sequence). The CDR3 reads CASSQDPSGGGTGTQYF. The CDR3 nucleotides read TGTGCCAGCAGCCAAGATCCGAGCGGGGGAGGCACAGGTACGCAGTATTTT.

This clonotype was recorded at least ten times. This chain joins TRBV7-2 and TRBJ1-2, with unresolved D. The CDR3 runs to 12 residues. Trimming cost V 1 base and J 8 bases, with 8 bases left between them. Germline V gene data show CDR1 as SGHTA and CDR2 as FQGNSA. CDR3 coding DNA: TGTGCCAGCAGCTTAGGACAATGGGGCTACACCTTC. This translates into CASSLGQWGYTF.

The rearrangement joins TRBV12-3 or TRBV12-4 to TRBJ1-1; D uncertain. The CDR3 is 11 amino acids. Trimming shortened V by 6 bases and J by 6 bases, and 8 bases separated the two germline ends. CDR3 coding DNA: TGTGCCAGCAGCCGATTAGCTGAAGCTTTCTTT. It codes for CASSRLAEAFF.

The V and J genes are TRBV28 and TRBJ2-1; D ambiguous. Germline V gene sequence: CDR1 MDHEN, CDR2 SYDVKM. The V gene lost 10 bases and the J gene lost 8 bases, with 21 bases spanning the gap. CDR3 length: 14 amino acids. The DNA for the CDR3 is TGTGCCACCAACTACCTAGTGAAAACGGATGAGCAGTTCTTC. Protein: CATNYLVKTDEQFF. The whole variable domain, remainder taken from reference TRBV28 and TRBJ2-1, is DVKVTQSSRYLVKRTGEKVFLECVQDMDHENMFWYRQDPGLGLRLIYFSYDVKMKEKGDIPEGYSVSREKKERFSLILESASTNQTSMYLCATNYLVKTDEQFFGPGTRLTVL.

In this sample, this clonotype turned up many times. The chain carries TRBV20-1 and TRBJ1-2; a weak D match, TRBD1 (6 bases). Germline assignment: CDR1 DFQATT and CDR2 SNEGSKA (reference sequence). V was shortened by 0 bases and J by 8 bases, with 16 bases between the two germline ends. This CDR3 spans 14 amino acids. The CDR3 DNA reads TGCAGTGCTAGAGATGGGGTCAGGGGCGGAGGCTACACCTTC. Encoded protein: CSARDGVRGGGYTF.

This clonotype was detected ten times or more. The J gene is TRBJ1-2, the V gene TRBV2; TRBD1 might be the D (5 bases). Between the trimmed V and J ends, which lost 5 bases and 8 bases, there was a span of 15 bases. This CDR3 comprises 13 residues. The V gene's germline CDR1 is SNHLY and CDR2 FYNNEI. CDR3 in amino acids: CASSSPGTVGYTF. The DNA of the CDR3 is TGTGCCAGCAGTTCCCCCGGGACGGTAGGCTACACCTTC.

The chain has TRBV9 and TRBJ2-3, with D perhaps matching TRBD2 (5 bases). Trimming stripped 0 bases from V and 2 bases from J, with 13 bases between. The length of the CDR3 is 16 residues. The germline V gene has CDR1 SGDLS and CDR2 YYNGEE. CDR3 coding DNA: TGTGCCAGCAGCGTAGGAGGGAACGACCCCACAGATACGCAGTATTTT. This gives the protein CASSVGGNDPTDTQYF.

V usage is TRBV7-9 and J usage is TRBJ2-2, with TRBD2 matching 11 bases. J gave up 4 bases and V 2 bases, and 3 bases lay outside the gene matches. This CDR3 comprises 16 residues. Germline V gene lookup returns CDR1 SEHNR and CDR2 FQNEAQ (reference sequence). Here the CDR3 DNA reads TGTGCCAGCAGCTTAAATAGCGGGAGGGCCACCGGGGAGCTGTTTTTT. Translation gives CASSLNSGRATGELFF. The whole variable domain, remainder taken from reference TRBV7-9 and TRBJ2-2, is DTGVSQNPRHKITKRGQNVTFRCDPISEHNRLYWYRQTLGQGPEFLTYFQNEAQLEKSRLLSDRFSAERPKGSFSTLEIQRTEQGDSAMYLCASSLNSGRATGELFFGEGSRLTVL.

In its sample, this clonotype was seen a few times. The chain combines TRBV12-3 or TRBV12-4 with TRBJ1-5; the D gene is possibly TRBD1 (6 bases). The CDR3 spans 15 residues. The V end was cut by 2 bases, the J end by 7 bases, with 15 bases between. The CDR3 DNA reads TGTGCCAGCAGTTTATACAGGGCCCCTAGACAGCCCCAGCATTTT. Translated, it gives CASSLYRAPRQPQHF.

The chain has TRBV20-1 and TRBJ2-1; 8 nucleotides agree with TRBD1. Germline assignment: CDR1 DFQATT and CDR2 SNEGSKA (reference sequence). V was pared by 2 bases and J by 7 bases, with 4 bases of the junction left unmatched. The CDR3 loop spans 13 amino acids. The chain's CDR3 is CSARQGARNEQFF. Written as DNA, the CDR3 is TGCAGTGCTAGACAGGGGGCGCGGAATGAGCAGTTCTTC.

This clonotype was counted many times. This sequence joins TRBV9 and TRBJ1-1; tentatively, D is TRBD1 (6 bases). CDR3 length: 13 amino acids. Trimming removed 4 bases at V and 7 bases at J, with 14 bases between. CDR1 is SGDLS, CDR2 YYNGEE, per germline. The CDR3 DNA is TGTGCCAGCAGCCCCCCCGAGGACAGTGAAGCTTTCTTT. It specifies CASSPPEDSEAFF.

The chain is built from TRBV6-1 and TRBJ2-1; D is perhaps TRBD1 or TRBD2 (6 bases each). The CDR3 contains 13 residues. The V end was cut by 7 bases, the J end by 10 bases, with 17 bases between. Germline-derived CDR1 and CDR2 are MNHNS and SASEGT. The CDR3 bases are TGTGCCAGCATAGGGGGGCGGGGAGAGGAGCAGTTCTTC. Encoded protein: CASIGGRGEEQFF.

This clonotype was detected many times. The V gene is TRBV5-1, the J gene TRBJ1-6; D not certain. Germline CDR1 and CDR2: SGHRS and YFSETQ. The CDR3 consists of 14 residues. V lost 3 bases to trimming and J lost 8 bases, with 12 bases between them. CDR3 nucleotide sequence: TGCGCCAGCAGCTCCGGGGAGGGCGATTCACCCCTCCACTTT. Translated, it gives CASSSGEGDSPLHF.

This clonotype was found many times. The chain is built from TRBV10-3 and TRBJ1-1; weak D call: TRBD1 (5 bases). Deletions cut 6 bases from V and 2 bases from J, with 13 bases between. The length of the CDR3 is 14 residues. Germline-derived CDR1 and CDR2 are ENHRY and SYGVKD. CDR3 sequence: CAIRPGQTNTEAFF. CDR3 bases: TGTGCCATCAGGCCGGGGCAGACCAACACTGAAGCTTTCTTT.

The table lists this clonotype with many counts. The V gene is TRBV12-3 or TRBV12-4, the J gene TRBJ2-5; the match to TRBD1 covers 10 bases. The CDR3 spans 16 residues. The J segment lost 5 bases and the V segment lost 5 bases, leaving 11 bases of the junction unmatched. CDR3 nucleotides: TGTGCCAGCAGTCCTCGGACAGGGGGTTTTGCGGAGACCCAGTACTTC. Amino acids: CASSPRTGGFAETQYF.

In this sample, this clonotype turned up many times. CDR3 in amino acids: CASSISGRTDTQYF. CDR3 bases: TGTGCCAGCAGCATTAGCGGGAGGACAGATACGCAGTATTTT. The rearrangement links TRBV11-1 to TRBJ2-3, with 10 positions matching TRBD2. Per germline, CDR1 SGHAT and CDR2 FQDESV (reference sequence). The CDR3 spans 14 residues. The ends lost 5 bases at V and 3 bases at J; junction bases unmatched: 2.

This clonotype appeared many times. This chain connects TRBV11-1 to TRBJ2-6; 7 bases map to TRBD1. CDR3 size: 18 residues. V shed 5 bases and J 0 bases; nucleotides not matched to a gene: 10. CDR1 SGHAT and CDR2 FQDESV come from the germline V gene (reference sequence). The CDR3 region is CASSRDRASDSGANVLTF. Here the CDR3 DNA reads TGTGCCAGCAGCCGTGACAGGGCCTCTGACTCTGGGGCCAACGTCCTGACTTTC. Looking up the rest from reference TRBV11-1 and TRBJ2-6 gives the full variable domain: EAEVAQSPRYKITEKSQAVAFWCDPISGHATLYWYRQILGQGPELLVQFQDESVVDDSQLPKDRFSAERLKGVDSTLKIQPAELGDSAMYLCASSRDRASDSGANVLTFGAGSRLTVL.

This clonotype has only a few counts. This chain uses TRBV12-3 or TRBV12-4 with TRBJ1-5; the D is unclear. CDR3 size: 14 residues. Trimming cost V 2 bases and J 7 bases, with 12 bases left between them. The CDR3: CASSLNTGVQPQHF. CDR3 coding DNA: TGTGCCAGCAGTTTAAACACGGGAGTCCAGCCCCAGCATTTT.